These 25 T cell receptor beta chains share one sample of origin, sequenced in a study of blood T cell repertoires in COVID-19. Libraries were prepared by immunoSEQ multiplex PCR; TCRdb keeps only in-frame clonotypes and omits some of them. Counted here are tens of thousands of clones, 91% occurring once; the ten biggest clones make up about 7%. The sequencing input was peripheral blood. Receptors originate from a man between 40 and 49 years old with COVID-19, enrolled during active disease.

The V and J genes are TRBV28 and TRBJ1-1; tentatively, D is TRBD1 (5 bases). This CDR3 spans 13 amino acids. The germline CDR1 and CDR2 sequences are MDHEN and SYDVKM. V was pared by 7 bases and J by 6 bases, with 15 bases between. Written as DNA, the CDR3 is TGTGCCAGCATAGACAGCTCGGGTCCTGAAGCTTTCTTT. As protein: CASIDSSGPEAFF.

The V call is TRBV18, the J call TRBJ1-1, with 12 bases aligning to TRBD1. This CDR3 spans 15 amino acids. Germline V gene data show CDR1 as KGHSH and CDR2 as LQKENI. Trimming at V came to 6 bases and at J to 5 bases, leaving 7 bases not matched to a gene. The CDR3 sequence: CASSSGTGGETEAFF. CDR3 nucleotides: TGTGCCAGCTCGTCCGGGACAGGGGGCGAAACTGAAGCTTTCTTT.

The chain carries TRBV19 and TRBJ1-2; tentative D call: TRBD1 (5 bases). The germline gives CDR1 LNHDA, CDR2 SQIVND (reference sequence). CDR3 length: 13 residues. Trimming took off 7 bases at V and 3 bases at J, with 12 bases between the two ends. The DNA of the CDR3 is TGTGCCAGTACGGAGGCGGGGGACTATGGCTACACCTTC. This sequence encodes CASTEAGDYGYTF.

This clone was picked up a small number of times. V is TRBV19 and J is TRBJ2-7, with TRBD1 identical over 9 bases. Germline V CDR1 and CDR2: LNHDA, SQIVND (reference sequence). There are 14 residues in the CDR3. V shed 8 bases and J 5 bases; nucleotides not matched to a gene: 10. The CDR3 spells CASGWRTGDHEQYF. The CDR3 DNA sequence: TGTGCCAGTGGTTGGAGGACAGGGGACCACGAGCAGTACTTC.

The V call is TRBV3-1 (or the pseudogene TRBV3-2), the J call TRBJ2-1; D unresolved. The V and J ends lost 3 bases and 14 bases respectively, with 14 bases between them. This CDR3 has 12 amino acids. Germline CDR1 is LGHDT and CDR2 is YNNKEL (reference sequence). The CDR3 reads CASSQAGTAKFF. CDR3 nucleotides: TGTGCCAGCAGCCAGGCAGGCACTGCCAAGTTCTTC.

V is TRBV29-1 and J is TRBJ1-1, with 8 bases fitting TRBD1. The V segment lost 7 bases and the J segment 0 bases; nucleotides outside the gene matches: 7. Per the germline V gene, CDR1 is SQVTM and CDR2 is ANQGSEA. The CDR3 has 14 residues. The CDR3 DNA reads as TGCAGCGCAAACAGACAGGGGATGAACACTGAAGCTTTCTTT. This translates into CSANRQGMNTEAFF.

V and J are TRBV5-6 and TRBJ2-5; 11 bases fit TRBD2. V shed 3 bases, J shed 3 bases, and the junction held 7 bases outside the gene matches. Germline V lookup: CDR1 SGHDT, CDR2 YYEEEE. CDR3 length equals 16 residues. This CDR3 is CASSSPSTSGKETQYF. CDR3 coding DNA: TGTGCCAGCAGCTCCCCCTCGACTAGCGGGAAAGAGACCCAGTACTTC.

This clone occurred once. The chain couples TRBV7-9 to TRBJ1-5; D gene unclear. The CDR3 has 13 amino acids. Germline lookup yields CDR1 SEHNR and CDR2 FQNEAQ (reference sequence). V gave up 1 base and J gave up 9 bases, with 10 bases separating them. The CDR3, as DNA: TGTGCCAGCAGCTTAGGTACTGTCCCGCCCCAGCATTTT. This gives the protein CASSLGTVPPQHF.

The sample holds one count of this clone. The chain combines TRBV4-2 with TRBJ2-7; 7 bases align to TRBD1. The CDR3 loop spans 13 amino acids. V was clipped by 4 bases and J by 0 bases; unmatched bases: 0. Per the germline V gene, CDR1 is LGHNA and CDR2 is YNFKEQ. The CDR3 coding sequence is TGTGCCAGCAGCCGGGACAGCTCCTACGAGCAGTACTTC. Amino acid sequence: CASSRDSSYEQYF.

The CDR3, as DNA: TGTGCCAGCAGCCCCTGGGGGACTAACACAGATACGCAGTATTTT. Its protein is CASSPWGTNTDTQYF. The J gene is TRBJ2-3, the V gene TRBV3-1 (or the pseudogene TRBV3-2); 7 bases agree with TRBD2. Germline trimming cut 4 bases from V and 2 bases from J; bases unmatched to any gene: 6. The CDR3 is 15 residues long. CDR1 and CDR2 (germline): LGHDT, YNNKEL (reference sequence).

The V and J genes are TRBV21-1 and TRBJ1-6; the table calls TRBD1, which could not be checked here. TRBV21-1 constitutes a pseudogene. The CDR3 has 17 residues. Here the CDR3 reads CASSKVTASSYNSPLHF. CDR3 in DNA: TGTGCCAGCAGCAAAGTGACAGCGAGCTCCTATAATTCACCCCTCCACTTT.

The V gene is TRBV2, the J gene TRBJ1-2; a weak D match, TRBD1 (6 bases). The CDR3 spans 15 residues. Germline CDR1 SNHLY, CDR2 FYNNEI. V was shortened by 8 bases and J by 1 base, with 17 bases between the two germline ends. CDR3 residues: CASLTDRTYNYGYTF. CDR3 nucleotides: TGTGCCAGCCTGACCGACAGGACATATAACTATGGCTACACCTTC.

The genes are TRBV5-4 and TRBJ2-1; 8 nucleotides agree with TRBD1. Per the germline V gene, CDR1 is SGHNT and CDR2 is YYREEE (reference sequence). Losses at the gene ends were 1 base for V and 5 bases for J; bases not matched to a gene: 14. This CDR3 comprises 18 residues. CDR3 sequence (DNA): TGTGCCAGCAGCTTGACCCTACCAGGGGGCCGGATTAACAATGAGCAGTTCTTC. Its protein is CASSLTLPGGRINNEQFF.

The rearrangement uses TRBV6-5 and TRBJ2-7; 10 nucleotides agree with TRBD2. V trimming: 4 bases; J trimming: 7 bases; junction bases outside the gene matches: 7. From germline, CDR1 is MNHEY and CDR2 SVGAGI. The CDR3 loop spans 14 amino acids. The CDR3 coding sequence is TGTGCCAGCAGTTTAAGCGGGGGGGCCCCGGAGCAGTACTTC. The encoded protein is CASSLSGGAPEQYF.

The rearrangement links TRBV30 to TRBJ1-5; TRBD1 aligns across 8 bases. This CDR3 contains 14 residues. V was clipped by 2 bases and J by 5 bases; unmatched bases: 5. Germline V gene sequence: CDR1 GTSNPN, CDR2 SVGIG (reference sequence). CDR3 protein: CAWSQGAIDQPQHF. DNA of the CDR3: TGTGCCTGGAGTCAGGGGGCGATCGATCAGCCCCAGCATTTT.

This clone was found once. V is TRBV5-4 and J is TRBJ1-3; tentatively, D is TRBD1 (5 bases). Germline loops: CDR1 SGHNT, CDR2 YYREEE (reference sequence). The V end was cut by 3 bases, the J end by 0 bases, with 10 bases between. The CDR3 spans 15 residues. CDR3 sequence reads: CASSSQGYSGNTIYF. The CDR3 nucleotides are TGTGCCAGCAGCTCCCAGGGATACTCTGGAAACACCATATATTTT.

This chain connects TRBV10-3 to TRBJ2-3; TRBD1 is a possible D gene (6 bases). The V end lost 6 bases, the J end lost 6 bases, and 22 bases lay between the germline ends. The CDR3 is 16 amino acids. Per the germline V gene, CDR1 is ENHRY and CDR2 is SYGVKD. The CDR3 DNA sequence: TGTGCCATCAGCCTACAGGGAAACGGGGTCCACGATACGCAGTATTTT. Translated, it gives CAISLQGNGVHDTQYF.

As for this clone: Distinct nucleotide sequences in the sample also encode this CDR3. The J gene is TRBJ2-4, the V gene TRBV18; tentative D call: TRBD2 (6 bases). Germline CDR1 KGHSH, CDR2 LQKENI. The length of the CDR3 is 14 residues. The V gene lost 6 bases and the J gene lost 7 bases, with 16 bases spanning the gap. The CDR3 DNA is TGTGCCAGCTCGCCCCCAGGGACTGAGAACATTCAGTACTTC. Amino acids: CASSPPGTENIQYF.

A note on this clone: In the same sample, other DNA sequences code for this CDR3. The chain carries TRBV10-1 and TRBJ2-2; possible D gene TRBD1, 5 bases. This CDR3 comprises 13 residues. CDR1 and CDR2 (germline): WNHNN, SYGVQD (reference sequence). The V gene lost 2 bases and the J gene lost 6 bases, with 7 bases spanning the gap. CDR3 DNA: TGCGCCAGCAGTGAGCAGGGTCCCGGGGAGCTGTTTTTT. It specifies CASSEQGPGELFF.

In this sample, this clone turned up once. This rearrangement joins TRBV29-1 to TRBJ1-2; 8 bases agree with TRBD1. Germline CDR1 SQVTM, CDR2 ANQGSEA. The length of the CDR3 is 14 residues. The ends lost 7 bases at V and 4 bases at J; junction bases unmatched: 11. The CDR3 coding sequence is TGCAGCGCTCCCTTGGACAGGGAGGGCTATGGCTACACCTTC. Its protein is CSAPLDREGYGYTF.

This clone came up once. The V call is TRBV12-3 or TRBV12-4, the J call TRBJ1-2; unclear D gene. The ends were cut back, 8 bases at V and 6 bases at J, with 16 bases in the middle. CDR3 length: 13 residues. The CDR3 DNA is TGTGCCAGCTACCGAGAGGGTGAGGATGGCTACACCTTC. It yields the protein CASYREGEDGYTF.

The V and J genes are TRBV28 and TRBJ2-7; TRBD2 matches at 13 bases. Germline-derived CDR1 and CDR2 are MDHEN and SYDVKM. V gave up 6 bases and J gave up 0 bases; unmatched junction bases: 8. The CDR3 is 17 amino acids. CDR3 region: CASRRTGLAGSSYEQYF. CDR3 DNA: TGTGCCAGCAGGCGGACGGGACTAGCGGGGAGCTCCTACGAGCAGTACTTC.

The V gene is TRBV4-2, the J gene TRBJ1-2, with D maybe TRBD1 (6 bases). The V gene lost 1 base and the J gene lost 7 bases, with 19 bases spanning the gap. Germline CDR1 and CDR2: LGHNA and YNFKEQ. This CDR3 is built from 16 residues. The CDR3 DNA reads TGTGCCAGCAGCCAAGTTTCTTCGGGCAGGGGTGGTGGCTACACCTTC. Residues: CASSQVSSGRGGGYTF.

The V call is TRBV6-5, the J call TRBJ2-7; weak D call: TRBD1 (5 bases). Germline loops: CDR1 MNHEY, CDR2 SVGAGI. V was cut by 6 bases and J by 2 bases, with 14 bases left in between. This CDR3 comprises 14 residues. Here the CDR3 DNA reads TGTGCCAGCAGAGACGGACAAAGAACCTACGAGCAGTACTTC. Encoded protein: CASRDGQRTYEQYF.

The chain is built from TRBV10-1 and TRBJ1-1, with D perhaps matching TRBD1 (6 bases). CDR1 and CDR2 from the germline V gene are WNHNN and SYGVQD (reference sequence). V was clipped by 6 bases and J by 2 bases, with 13 bases between them. This CDR3 contains 14 residues. CDR3 nucleotide sequence: TGCGCCAGCAGCCGGGACACAACCAACACTGAAGCTTTCTTT. The encoded protein is CASSRDTTNTEAFF.